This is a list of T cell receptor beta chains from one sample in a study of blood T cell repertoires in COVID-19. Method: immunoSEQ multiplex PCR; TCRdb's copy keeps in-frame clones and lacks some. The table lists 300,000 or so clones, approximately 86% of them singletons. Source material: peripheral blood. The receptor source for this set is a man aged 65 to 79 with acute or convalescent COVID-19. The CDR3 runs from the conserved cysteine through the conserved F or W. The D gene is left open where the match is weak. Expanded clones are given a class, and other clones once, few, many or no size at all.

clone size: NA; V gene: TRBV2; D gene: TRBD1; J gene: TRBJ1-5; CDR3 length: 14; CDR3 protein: CASSRQGGNQPQHF; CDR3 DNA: TGTGCCAGCAGTCGACAGGGGGGCAATCAGCCCCAGCATTTT
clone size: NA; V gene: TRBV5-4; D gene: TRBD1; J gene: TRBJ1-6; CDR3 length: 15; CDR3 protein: CASSPGQGGNSPLHF; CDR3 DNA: TGTGCCAGCAGCCCCGGACAGGGGGGGAATTCACCCCTCCACTTT
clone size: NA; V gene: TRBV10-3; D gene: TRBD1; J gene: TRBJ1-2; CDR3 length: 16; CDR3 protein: CAISGQGADGGYGYTF; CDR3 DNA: TGTGCCATCAGTGGACAGGGGGCGGATGGAGGATATGGCTACACCTTC
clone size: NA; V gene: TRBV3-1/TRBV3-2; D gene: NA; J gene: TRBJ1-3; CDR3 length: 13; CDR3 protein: CASSSLSGNTIYF; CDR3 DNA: TGTGCCAGCAGCTCGTTGTCTGGAAACACCATATATTTT
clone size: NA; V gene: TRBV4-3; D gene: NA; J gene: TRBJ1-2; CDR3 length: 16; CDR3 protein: CASSRTRAQGNYGYTF; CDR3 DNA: TGCGCCAGCAGCCGGACCCGGGCCCAGGGGAACTATGGCTACACCTTC
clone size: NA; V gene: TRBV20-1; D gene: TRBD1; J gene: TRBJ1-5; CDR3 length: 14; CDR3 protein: CSASAGTGNQPQHF; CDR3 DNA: TGCAGTGCTAGTGCCGGGACAGGCAATCAGCCCCAGCATTTT
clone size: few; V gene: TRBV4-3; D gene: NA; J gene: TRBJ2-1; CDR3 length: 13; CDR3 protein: CASSLRTQTEQFF; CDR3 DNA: TGCGCCAGCAGCCTCCGGACTCAGACCGAGCAGTTCTTC
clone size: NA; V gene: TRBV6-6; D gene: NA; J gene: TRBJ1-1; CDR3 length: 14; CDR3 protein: CASSYGASNTEAFF; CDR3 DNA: TGTGCCAGCAGTTACGGGGCTTCGAACACTGAAGCTTTCTTT
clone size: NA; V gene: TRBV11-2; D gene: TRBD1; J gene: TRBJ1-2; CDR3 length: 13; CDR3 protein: CASSHRGRNGYTF; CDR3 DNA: TGTGCCAGCAGCCACAGGGGGCGTAATGGCTACACCTTC
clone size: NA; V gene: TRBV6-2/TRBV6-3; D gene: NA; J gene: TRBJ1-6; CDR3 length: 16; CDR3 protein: CASSTAYANRNSPLHF; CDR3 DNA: TGTGCCAGCAGTACTGCATACGCGAATCGTAATTCACCCCTCCACTTT
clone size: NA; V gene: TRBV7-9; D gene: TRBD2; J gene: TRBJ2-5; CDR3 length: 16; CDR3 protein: CASSLGTNIDQETQYF; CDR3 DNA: TGTGCCAGCAGCTTGGGGACTAATATTGACCAAGAGACCCAGTACTTC
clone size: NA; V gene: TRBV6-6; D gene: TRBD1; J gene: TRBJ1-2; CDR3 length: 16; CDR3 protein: CASSYHPLGTVYGYTF; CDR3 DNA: TGTGCCAGCAGTTATCACCCCCTTGGGACAGTCTATGGCTACACCTTC
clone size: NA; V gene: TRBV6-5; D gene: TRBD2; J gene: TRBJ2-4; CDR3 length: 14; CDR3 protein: CASRPGGGLNIQYF; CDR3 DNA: TGTGCCAGCAGGCCCGGGGGGGGACTAAACATTCAGTACTTC
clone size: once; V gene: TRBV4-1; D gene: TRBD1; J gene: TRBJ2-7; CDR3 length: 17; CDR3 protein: CASSQHNPGQGAYEQYF; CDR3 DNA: TGCGCCAGCAGCCAACACAACCCGGGACAGGGAGCCTACGAGCAGTACTTC
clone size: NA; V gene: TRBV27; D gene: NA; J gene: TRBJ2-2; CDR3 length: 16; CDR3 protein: CASSRLLRGRAGELFF; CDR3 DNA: TGTGCCAGCAGCCGACTTCTCAGGGGTAGGGCCGGGGAGCTGTTTTTT
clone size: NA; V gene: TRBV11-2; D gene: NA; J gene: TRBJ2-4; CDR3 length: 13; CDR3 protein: CASSLGGRNIQYF; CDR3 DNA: TGTGCCAGCAGCTTAGGGGGCAGAAACATTCAGTACTTC
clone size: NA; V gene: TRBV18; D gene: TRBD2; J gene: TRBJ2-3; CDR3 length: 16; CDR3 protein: CASSLPTSGTTDTQYF; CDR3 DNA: TGTGCCAGCTCCCTTCCGACTAGCGGGACGACAGATACGCAGTATTTT
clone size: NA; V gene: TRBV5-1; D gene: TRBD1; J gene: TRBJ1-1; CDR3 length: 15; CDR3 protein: CASHLPGQGVFEAFF; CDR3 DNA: TGCGCCAGCCATCTTCCGGGACAGGGGGTTTTTGAAGCTTTCTTT
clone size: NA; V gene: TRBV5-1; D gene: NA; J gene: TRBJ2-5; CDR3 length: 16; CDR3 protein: CASSLRPPAGAETQYF; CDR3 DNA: TGCGCCAGCAGCTTGAGGCCGCCAGCAGGGGCAGAGACCCAGTACTTC
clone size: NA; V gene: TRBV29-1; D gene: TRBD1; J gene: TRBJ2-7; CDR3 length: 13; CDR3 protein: CSVIWTGTYEQYF; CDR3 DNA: TGCAGCGTCATCTGGACAGGAACCTACGAGCAGTACTTC
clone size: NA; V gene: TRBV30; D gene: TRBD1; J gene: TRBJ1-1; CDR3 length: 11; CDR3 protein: CACWDRSEAFF; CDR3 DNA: TGTGCCTGTTGGGACAGGTCTGAAGCTTTCTTT
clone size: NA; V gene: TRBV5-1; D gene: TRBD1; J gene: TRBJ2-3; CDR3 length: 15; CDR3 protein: CASSTGTGVSDTQYF; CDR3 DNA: TGCGCCAGCAGCACCGGGACAGGGGTTTCAGATACGCAGTATTTT
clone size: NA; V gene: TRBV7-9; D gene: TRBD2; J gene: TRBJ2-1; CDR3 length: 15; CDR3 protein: CASRRLGRERNEQFF; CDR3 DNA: TGTGCCAGCAGACGCCTCGGGAGGGAAAGAAATGAGCAGTTCTTC
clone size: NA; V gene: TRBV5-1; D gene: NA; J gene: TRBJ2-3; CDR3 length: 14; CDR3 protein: CASSLRTLADTQYF; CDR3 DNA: TGCGCCAGCAGCTTAAGGACCCTAGCGGATACGCAGTATTTT
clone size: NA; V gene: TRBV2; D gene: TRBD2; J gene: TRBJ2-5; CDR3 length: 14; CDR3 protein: CASSYRLGGETQYF; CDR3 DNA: TGTGCCAGCAGTTACAGGTTGGGAGGGGAGACCCAGTACTTC
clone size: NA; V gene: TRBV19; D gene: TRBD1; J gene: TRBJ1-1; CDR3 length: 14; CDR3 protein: CASSIAGGVSEAFF; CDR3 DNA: TGTGCCAGTAGTATAGCAGGGGGCGTCTCTGAAGCTTTCTTT
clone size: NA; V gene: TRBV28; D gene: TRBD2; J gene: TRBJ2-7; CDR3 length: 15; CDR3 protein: CASRATAGGSYEQYF; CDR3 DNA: TGTGCCAGCAGAGCGACTGCGGGGGGCTCCTACGAGCAGTACTTC
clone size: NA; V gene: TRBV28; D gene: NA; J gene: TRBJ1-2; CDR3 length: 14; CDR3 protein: CASSTPGTGGGYTF; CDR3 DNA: TGTGCCAGCAGCACACCCGGGACGGGGGGTGGCTACACCTTC
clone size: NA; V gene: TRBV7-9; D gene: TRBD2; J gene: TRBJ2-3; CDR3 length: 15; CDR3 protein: CASSDTSGRLDTQYF; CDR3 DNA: TGTGCCAGCAGCGATACTAGCGGGAGATTAGATACGCAGTATTTT
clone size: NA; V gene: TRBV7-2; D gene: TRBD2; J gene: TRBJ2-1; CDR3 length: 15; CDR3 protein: CASSLHLRGDNEQFF; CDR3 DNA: TGTGCCAGCAGCTTACATCTGCGGGGGGACAATGAGCAGTTCTTC
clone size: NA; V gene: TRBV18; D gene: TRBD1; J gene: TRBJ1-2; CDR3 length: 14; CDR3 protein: CASSPDRDPFGYTF; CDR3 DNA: TGTGCCAGCTCACCCGACAGGGACCCCTTTGGCTACACCTTC
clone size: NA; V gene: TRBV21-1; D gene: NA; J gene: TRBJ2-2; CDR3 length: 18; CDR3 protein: CASSNQVGGNANTGELFF; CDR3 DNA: TGTGCCAGCAGCAACCAGGTCGGGGGGAACGCGAACACCGGGGAGCTGTTTTTT
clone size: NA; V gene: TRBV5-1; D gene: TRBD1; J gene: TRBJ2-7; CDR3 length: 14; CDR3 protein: CASSLLTGDYEQYF; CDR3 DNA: TGCGCCAGCAGCTTGTTGACAGGGGACTACGAGCAGTACTTC
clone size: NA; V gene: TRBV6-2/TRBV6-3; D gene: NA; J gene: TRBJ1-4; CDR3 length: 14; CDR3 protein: CASSYPGAREKLFF; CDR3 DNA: TGTGCCAGCAGTTATCCAGGGGCGCGTGAAAAACTGTTTTTT
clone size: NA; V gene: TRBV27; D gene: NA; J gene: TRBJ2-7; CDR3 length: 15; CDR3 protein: CASRTSPSPSYEQYF; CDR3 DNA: TGTGCCAGCAGGACGAGTCCTAGCCCCTCCTACGAGCAGTACTTC
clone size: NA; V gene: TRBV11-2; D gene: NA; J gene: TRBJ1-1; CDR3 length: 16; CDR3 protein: CASSLGGVGTYTEAFF; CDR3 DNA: TGTGCCAGCAGCTTAGGAGGAGTAGGCACGTACACTGAAGCTTTCTTT
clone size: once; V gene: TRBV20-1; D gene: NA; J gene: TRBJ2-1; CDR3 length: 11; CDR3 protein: CSASHYNEQFF; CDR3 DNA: TGCAGTGCTAGTCACTACAATGAGCAGTTCTTC